One T cell receptor beta chain is described in this entry. Antigen unknown. The number of samples from each patient was between 1 and 8, taken pretreatment and on-treatment. This sample was taken from a study of PD-L1 blockade in urothelial cancer. The study, taken as a whole, reports: Those with durable benefit had larger increases in tumor-associated blood clones at 3 weeks.

After removal of 1 base from V and 7 bases from J, the junction contained 4 bases not matched to a gene. Germline lookup yields CDR1 SGHTA and CDR2 FQGNSA. The CDR3 loop spans 15 amino acids. Data came from immunoSEQ multiplex PCR; TCRdb stores just in-frame clones and leaves some out. The sample has 45,000 or so clones; roughly 82% are singletons. This receptor was identified in an older man with urothelial cancer. This chain uses TRBV7-2 with TRBJ2-3; TRBD2 agrees at 11 bases. Source: PBMCs, taken around atezolizumab (anti-PD-L1) treatment. CDR3 protein: CASSLVTSGRNTQYF. CDR3 coding DNA: TGTGCCAGCAGCTTAGTCACTAGCGGGAGAAATACGCAGTATTTT.